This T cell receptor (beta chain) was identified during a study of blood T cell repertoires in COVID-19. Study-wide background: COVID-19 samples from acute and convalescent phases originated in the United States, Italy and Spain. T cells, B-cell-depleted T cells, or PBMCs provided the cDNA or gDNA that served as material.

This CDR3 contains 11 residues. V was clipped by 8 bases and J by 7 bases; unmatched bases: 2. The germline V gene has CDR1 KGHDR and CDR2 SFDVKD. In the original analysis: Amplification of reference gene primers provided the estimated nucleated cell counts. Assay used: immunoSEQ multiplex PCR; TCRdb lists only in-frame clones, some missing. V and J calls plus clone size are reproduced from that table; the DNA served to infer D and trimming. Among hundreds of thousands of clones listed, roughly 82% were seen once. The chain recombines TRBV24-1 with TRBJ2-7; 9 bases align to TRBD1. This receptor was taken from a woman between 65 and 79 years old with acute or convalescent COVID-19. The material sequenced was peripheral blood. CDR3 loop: CATKQGAEQYF. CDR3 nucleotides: TGTGCCACCAAACAGGGGGCAGAGCAGTACTTC.